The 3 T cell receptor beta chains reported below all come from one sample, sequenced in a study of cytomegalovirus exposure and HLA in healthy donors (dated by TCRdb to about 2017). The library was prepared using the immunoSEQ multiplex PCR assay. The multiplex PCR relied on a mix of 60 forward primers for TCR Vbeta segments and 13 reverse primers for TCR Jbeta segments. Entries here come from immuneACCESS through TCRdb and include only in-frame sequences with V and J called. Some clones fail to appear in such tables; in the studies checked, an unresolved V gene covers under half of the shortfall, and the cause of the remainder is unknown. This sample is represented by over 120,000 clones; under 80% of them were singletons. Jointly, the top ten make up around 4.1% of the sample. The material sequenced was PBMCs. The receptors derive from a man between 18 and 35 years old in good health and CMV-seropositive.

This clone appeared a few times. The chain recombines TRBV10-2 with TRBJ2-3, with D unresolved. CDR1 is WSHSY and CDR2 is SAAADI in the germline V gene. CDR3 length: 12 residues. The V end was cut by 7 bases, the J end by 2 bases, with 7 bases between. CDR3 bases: TGCGCCAGCACGGGTACCACAGATACGCAGTATTTT. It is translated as CASTGTTDTQYF.

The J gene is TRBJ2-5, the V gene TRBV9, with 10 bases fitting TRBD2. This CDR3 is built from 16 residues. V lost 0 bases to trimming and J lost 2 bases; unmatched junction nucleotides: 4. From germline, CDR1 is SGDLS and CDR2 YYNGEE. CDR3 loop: CASSVAPTSGQETQYF. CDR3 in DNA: TGTGCCAGCAGCGTAGCCCCGACTAGCGGGCAAGAGACCCAGTACTTC.

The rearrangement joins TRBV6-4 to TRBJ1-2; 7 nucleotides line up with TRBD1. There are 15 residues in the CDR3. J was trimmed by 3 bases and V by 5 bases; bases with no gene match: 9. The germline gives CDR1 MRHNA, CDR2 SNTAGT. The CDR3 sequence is CASSPTGATYYGYTF. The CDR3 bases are TGTGCCAGCAGTCCCACAGGGGCGACCTACTATGGCTACACCTTC.